Included here is one T cell receptor (beta chain) sequence, with context. TRB rearrangements spanning V, D and J were amplified using mixed TRB-A/B primers. TCRdb fed the multiplex PCR reads into MiXCR, producing one record per CDR3 protein. The table lists some 6,700 distinct CDR3 sequences, about a third of them singletons. Peripheral blood genomic DNA, not sorted cells or RNA, was the template. Trimming cost V 10 bases and J 3 bases; bases outside gene matches: 12. The CDR3 has 14 residues. From germline, CDR1 is SGHAT and CDR2 FQDESV (reference sequence). The sample is drawn from a study of T cell repertoires in aging, cancer and after chemotherapy.

Material: blood. The origin of this receptor is a human donor in good health. The chain links TRBV11-1 to TRBJ2-7, with 7 bases matching TRBD1. CDR3 DNA sequence: TGTGCCATCGCACAGGGGACAGAGGGCTACGAGCAGTACTTC. It encodes CAIAQGTEGYEQYF.